The TCR beta chain described here comes from a study of cytomegalovirus exposure and HLA in healthy donors (TCRdb year 2017). Broadly, across the study: According to a later analysis, one platform produced both the roughly 130 validation repertoires and the 620 or so repertoires of the first cohort. The study aimed to test whether cataloging public T cell receptors could reveal signatures of past pathogen exposure. High-throughput TCR immunosequencing, statistical association of individual TCRs with disease status, and machine learning were combined to predict cytomegalovirus infection status. A separate validation cohort of 90 to 150 different subjects was used in addition to the 666-subject first cohort.

Relative to germline, V is 2 bases shorter and J is 7 bases shorter, with 9 bases between their ends. CDR3 length: 13 amino acids, cysteine to phenylalanine. Just the 39-base CDR3 DNA is kept, in frame starting at base 1. CDR1 and CDR2 (SGHVS, FNYEAQ) derive from the germline V gene. With regard to this clone: The antigen it binds to is not known. Per-base quality was not reported, and no clone a single base away is much larger than it.

Donors formed part of the validation cohort, which comprised over a hundred subjects and was distinct from the first cohort of under 850 subjects. Study-wide findings and limitations: Of the cluster scores, roughly 95% were above 0 in a later analysis, which found that TCRs clustered in the first cohort also tended to co-occur in the 95 to 150 validation repertoires. Across donors, most TCR sequences were observed very rarely, whereas some public TCRs were present in many individuals. A later analysis had no HLA typing for the validation cohort, so co-occurrence there was scored across all 120 repertoires. Cytomegalovirus status was reported to be diagnosed by the classifier with high specificity and sensitivity in both the original and validation cohorts. The authors suggested that the approach could potentially be generalized to other disease states and immunological phenotypes. A few of the identified cytomegalovirus-associated TCR beta chains were confirmed in vitro to be specific for cytomegalovirus antigens. In the study, 150 to 200 TCR beta chains were listed as associated with cytomegalovirus.

The method behind the library was the immunoSEQ multiplex PCR assay. Processing in the source paper ran as follows. A statistical classification framework was developed to diagnose cytomegalovirus status using the catalog of TCR beta chain sequences. In its TCRdb copy, this immuneACCESS table keeps in-frame sequences only and misses some clones. Where compared with another copy, unresolved V genes explain less than half of these, and the others have no known cause. V, J and clone size derive from that table, while D and trimming were established from the DNA sequence. This sample comprises about 98,000 clones, about 95% of them detected only once. The top ten hold 0.7% to 0.9% of the sample.

Sequencing used PBMCs. Recombination connected TRBV7-6 to TRBJ1-3; the D gene remains uncertain. This TCR was sampled from a woman between 18 and 30 years old in good health and CMV-seronegative. The CDR3 protein sequence reads: CASSLSPVNTIYF. The DNA is TGTGCCAGCAGCTTATCCCCGGTGAACACCATATATTTT.